The entry below gives a single T cell receptor beta chain sequence along with its context. The sample originates from a study of blood T cell repertoires in COVID-19. Across the whole study: COVID-19 samples, acute and convalescent, were from the United States, Italy and Spain. PBMCs, B-cell-depleted T cells, or T cells provided the cDNA or gDNA that made up the material.

Deletions cut 6 bases from V and 10 bases from J, with 12 bases between. The CDR3 totals 11 residues. The V gene's germline CDR1 is SGHAT and CDR2 FQNNGV. In the original analysis: Estimation of nucleated cell counts relied on the amplification of reference gene primers. Assay: immunoSEQ multiplex PCR; the TCRdb copy retains only in-frame clones and omits some. For V, J and clone size, that table is used; D and trimming come from the DNA. The sample lists 190,000 or so clones; around 82% were seen once. The chain joins TRBV11-2 to TRBJ1-1; unclear D gene. This clonotype was obtained from a man aged 50 to 59 with active or convalescent COVID-19. The sequenced sample was peripheral blood. CDR3 sequence (DNA): TGTGCCAGCAGTCTCAGGTCACGAGCTTTCTTT. This sequence encodes CASSLRSRAFF.